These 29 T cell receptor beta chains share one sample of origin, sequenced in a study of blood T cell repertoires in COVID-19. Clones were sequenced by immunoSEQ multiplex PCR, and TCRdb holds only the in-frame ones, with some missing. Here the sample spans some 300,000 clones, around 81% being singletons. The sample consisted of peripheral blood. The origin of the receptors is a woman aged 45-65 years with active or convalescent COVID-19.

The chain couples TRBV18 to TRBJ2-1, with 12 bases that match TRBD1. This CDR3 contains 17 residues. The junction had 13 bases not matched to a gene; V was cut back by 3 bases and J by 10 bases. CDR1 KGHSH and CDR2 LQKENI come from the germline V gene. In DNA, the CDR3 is TGTGCCAGCTCACCCCGAAAGGGACAGGGGGCGTCGGGGGAGCAGTTCTTC. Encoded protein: CASSPRKGQGASGEQFF.

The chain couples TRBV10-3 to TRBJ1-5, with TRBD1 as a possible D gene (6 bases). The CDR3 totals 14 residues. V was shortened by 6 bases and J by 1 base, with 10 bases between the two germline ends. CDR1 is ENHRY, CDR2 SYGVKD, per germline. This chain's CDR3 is CAIRDSRSNQPQHF. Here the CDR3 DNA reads TGTGCCATCAGGGACAGTAGGAGCAATCAGCCCCAGCATTTT.

The CDR3: CSASKLVGQGHEQYF. The CDR3 nucleotides read TGCAGTGCTAGTAAGCTCGTTGGACAGGGCCACGAGCAGTACTTC. The J gene is TRBJ2-7, the V gene TRBV20-1, with 8 bases matching TRBD1. CDR3 length: 15 amino acids. Germline V lookup: CDR1 DFQATT, CDR2 SNEGSKA (reference sequence). After removal of 3 bases from V and 5 bases from J, the junction contained 12 bases not matched to a gene.

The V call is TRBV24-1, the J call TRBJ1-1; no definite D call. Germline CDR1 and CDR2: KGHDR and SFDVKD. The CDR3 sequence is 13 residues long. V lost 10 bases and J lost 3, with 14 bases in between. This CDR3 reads CATGVLGDTEAFF. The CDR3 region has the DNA TGTGCCACGGGAGTACTGGGAGACACTGAAGCTTTCTTT.

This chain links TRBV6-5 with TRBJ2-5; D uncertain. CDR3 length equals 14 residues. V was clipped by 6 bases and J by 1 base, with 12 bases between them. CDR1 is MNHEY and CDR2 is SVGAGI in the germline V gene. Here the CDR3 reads CASSQTHTQETQYF. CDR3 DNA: TGTGCCAGCAGCCAGACACACACCCAAGAGACCCAGTACTTC.

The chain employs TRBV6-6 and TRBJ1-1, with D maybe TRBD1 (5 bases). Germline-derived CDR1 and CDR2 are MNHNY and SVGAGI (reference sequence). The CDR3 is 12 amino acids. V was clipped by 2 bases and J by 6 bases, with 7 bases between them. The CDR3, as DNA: TGTGCCAGCAGTTACGGGACTGCTGAAGCTTTCTTT. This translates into CASSYGTAEAFF.

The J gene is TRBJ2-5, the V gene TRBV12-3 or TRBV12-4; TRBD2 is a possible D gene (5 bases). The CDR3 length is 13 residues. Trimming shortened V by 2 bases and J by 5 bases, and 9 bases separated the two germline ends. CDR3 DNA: TGTGCCAGCAGTTTACGGGGTGGCGAGACCCAGTACTTC. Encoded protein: CASSLRGGETQYF.

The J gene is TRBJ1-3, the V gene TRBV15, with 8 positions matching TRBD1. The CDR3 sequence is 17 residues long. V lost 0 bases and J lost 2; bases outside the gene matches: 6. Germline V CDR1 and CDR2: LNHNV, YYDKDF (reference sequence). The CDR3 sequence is CATSRDLQDRAGNTIYF. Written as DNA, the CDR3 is TGTGCCACCAGCAGAGACCTACAGGACAGGGCTGGAAACACCATATATTTT.

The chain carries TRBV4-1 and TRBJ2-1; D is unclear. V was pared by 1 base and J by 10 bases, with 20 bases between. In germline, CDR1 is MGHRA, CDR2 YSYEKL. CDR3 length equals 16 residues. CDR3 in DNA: TGCGCCAGCAGCCAAGTTTCCACTTCGCTCCGCAGGGAGCAGTTCTTC. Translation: CASSQVSTSLRREQFF.

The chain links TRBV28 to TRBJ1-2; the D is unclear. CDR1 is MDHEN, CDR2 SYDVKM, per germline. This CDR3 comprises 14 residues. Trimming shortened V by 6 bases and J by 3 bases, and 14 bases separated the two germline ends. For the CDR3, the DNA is TGTGCCAGCAGCTCTCCTCCTAGACACTATGGCTACACCTTC. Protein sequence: CASSSPPRHYGYTF.

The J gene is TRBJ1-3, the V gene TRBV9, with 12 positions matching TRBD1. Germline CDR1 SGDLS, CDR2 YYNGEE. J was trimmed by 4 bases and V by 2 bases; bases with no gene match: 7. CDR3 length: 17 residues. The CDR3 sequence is CASSVGTGGAKGNTIYF. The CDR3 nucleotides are TGTGCCAGCAGCGTGGGGACAGGGGGCGCGAAAGGAAACACCATATATTTT.

Here the CDR3 reads CASSLEDRYYGYTF. The CDR3 nucleotides are TGTGCCAGCAGCTTAGAGGACAGATACTATGGCTACACCTTC. This sequence joins TRBV7-9 and TRBJ1-2; weak D call: TRBD1 (6 bases). The CDR3 sequence is 14 residues long. Germline CDR1 reads SEHNR; CDR2 reads FQNEAQ (reference sequence). The V and J ends lost 1 base and 3 bases respectively, with 9 bases between them.

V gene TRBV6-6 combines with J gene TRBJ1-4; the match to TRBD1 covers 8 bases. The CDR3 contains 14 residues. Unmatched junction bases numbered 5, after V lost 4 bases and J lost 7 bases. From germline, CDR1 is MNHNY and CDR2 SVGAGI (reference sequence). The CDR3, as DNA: TGTGCCAGCAGTTTGACAGGGGCCGGTGAAAAACTGTTTTTT. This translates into CASSLTGAGEKLFF.

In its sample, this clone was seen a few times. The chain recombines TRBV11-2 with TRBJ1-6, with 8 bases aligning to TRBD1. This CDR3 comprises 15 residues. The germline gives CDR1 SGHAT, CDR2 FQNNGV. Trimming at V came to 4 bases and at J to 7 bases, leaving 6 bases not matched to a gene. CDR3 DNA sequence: TGTGCCAGCAGCTCGACAGGGGTGGGGAATTCACCCCTCCACTTT. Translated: CASSSTGVGNSPLHF.

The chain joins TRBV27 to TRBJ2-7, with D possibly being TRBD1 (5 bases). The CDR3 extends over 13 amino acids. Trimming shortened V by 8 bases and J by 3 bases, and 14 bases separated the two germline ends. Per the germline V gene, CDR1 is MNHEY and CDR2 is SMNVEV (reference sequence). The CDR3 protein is CASSQGTDYEQYF. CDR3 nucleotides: TGTGCCAGCTCCCAGGGTACCGACTACGAGCAGTACTTC.

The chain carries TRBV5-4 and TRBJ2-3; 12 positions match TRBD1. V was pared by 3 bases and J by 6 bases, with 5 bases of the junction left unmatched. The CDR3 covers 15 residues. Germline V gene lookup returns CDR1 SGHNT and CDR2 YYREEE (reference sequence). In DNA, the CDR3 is TGTGCCAGCAGCTCGCCGGGACAGGGGGCCGATACGCAGTATTTT. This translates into CASSSPGQGADTQYF. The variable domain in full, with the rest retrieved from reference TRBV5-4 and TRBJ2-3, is ETGVTQSPTHLIKTRGQQVTLRCSSQSGHNTVSWYQQALGQGPQFIFQYYREEENGRGNFPPRFSGLQFPNYSSELNVNALELDDSALYLCASSSPGQGADTQYFGPGTRLTVL.

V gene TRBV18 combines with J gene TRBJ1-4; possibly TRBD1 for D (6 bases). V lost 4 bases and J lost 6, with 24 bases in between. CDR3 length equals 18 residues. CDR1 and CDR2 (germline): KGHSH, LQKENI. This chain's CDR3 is CASSHLSARDTLHEKLFF. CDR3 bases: TGTGCCAGCTCACACTTATCAGCCCGGGACACCTTACATGAAAAACTGTTTTTT.

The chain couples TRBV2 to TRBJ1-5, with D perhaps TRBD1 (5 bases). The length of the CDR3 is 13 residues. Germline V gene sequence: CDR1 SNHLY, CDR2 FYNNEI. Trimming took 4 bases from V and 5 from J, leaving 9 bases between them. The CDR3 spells CASSGQGDQPQHF. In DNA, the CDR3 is TGTGCCAGCAGTGGTCAGGGTGATCAGCCCCAGCATTTT.

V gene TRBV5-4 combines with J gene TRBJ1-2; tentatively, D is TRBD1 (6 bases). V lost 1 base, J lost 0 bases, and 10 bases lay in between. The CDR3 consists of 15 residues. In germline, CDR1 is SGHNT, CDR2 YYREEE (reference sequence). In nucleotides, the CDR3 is TGTGCCAGCAGCTTGTCAGGGGCCGCTAACTATGGCTACACCTTC. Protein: CASSLSGAANYGYTF.

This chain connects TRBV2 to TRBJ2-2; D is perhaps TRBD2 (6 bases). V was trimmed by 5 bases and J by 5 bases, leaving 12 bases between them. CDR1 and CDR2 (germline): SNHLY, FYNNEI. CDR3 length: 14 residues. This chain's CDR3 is CASSFLGRTGELFF. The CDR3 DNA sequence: TGTGCCAGCAGTTTCCTAGGGAGGACCGGGGAGCTGTTTTTT. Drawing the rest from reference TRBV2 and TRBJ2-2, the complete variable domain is EPEVTQTPSHQVTQMGQEVILRCVPISNHLYFYWYRQILGQKVEFLVSFYNNEISEKSEIFDDQFSVERPDGSNFTLKIRSTKLEDSAMYFCASSFLGRTGELFFGEGSRLTVL.

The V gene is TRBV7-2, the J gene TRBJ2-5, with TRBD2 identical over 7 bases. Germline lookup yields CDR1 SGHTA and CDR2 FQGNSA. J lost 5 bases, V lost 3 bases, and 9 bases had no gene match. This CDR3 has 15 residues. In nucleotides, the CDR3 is TGTGCCAGCAGCTTGAGGAGCGGGACGCGCGAGACCCAGTACTTC. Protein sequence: CASSLRSGTRETQYF.

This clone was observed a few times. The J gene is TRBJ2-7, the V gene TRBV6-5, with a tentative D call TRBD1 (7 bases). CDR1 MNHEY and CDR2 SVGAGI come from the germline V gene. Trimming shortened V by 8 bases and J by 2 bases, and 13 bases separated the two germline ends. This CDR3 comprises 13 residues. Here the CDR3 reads CASAGQTTYEQYF. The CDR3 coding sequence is TGTGCCAGCGCGGGACAGACCACCTACGAGCAGTACTTC.

CDR3 loop: CAWTTGGYEQYF. DNA for the CDR3: TGTGCCTGGACCACCGGAGGCTACGAGCAGTACTTC. The V call is TRBV30, the J call TRBJ2-7, with D possibly matching TRBD2 (5 bases). Trimming removed 4 bases from V and 3 bases from J, with 10 bases in between. CDR3 length: 12 amino acids. Germline V gene lookup returns CDR1 GTSNPN and CDR2 SVGIG (reference sequence).

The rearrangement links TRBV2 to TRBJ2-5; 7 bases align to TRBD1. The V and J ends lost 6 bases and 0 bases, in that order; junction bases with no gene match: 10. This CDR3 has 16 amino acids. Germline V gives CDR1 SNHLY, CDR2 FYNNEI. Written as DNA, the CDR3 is TGTGCCAGCAGACCCGGGACAGCCACACACCAAGAGACCCAGTACTTC. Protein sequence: CASRPGTATHQETQYF.

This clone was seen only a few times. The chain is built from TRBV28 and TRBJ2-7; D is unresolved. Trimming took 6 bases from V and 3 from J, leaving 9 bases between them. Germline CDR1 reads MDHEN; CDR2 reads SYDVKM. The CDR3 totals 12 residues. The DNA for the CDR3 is TGTGCCAGCAGGTACTTAGACTACGAGCAGTACTTC. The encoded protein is CASRYLDYEQYF.

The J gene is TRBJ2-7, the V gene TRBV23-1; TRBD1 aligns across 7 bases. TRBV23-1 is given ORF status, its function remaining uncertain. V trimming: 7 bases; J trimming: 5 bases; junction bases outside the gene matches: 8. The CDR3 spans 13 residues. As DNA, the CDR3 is TGCGCCAGCACCCTGGACAGGATCCACGAGCAGTACTTC. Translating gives CASTLDRIHEQYF.

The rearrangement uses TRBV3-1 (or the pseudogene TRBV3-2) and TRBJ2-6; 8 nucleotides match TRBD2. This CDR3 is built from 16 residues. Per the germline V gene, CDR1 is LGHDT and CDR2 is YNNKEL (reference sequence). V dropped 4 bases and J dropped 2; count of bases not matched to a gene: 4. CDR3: CASSPRRGAGANVLTF. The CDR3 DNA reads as TGTGCCAGCAGCCCCCGGCGGGGGGCTGGGGCCAACGTCCTGACTTTC.

CDR3 in DNA: TGTGCCAGCAACCGGGGAAGGGGGCCCGCTTTCTTT. Protein product: CASNRGRGPAFF. The J gene is TRBJ1-1, the V gene TRBV11-2; 7 bases match TRBD1. J gave up 11 bases and V 7 bases, and 10 bases lay outside the gene matches. CDR1 is SGHAT and CDR2 is FQNNGV in the germline V gene. The CDR3 consists of 12 residues.

The CDR3 DNA is TGCAGTGCTAGTCCGACAGGGGGCGCAGGTTCACCCCTCCACTTT. It is translated as CSASPTGGAGSPLHF. This sequence joins TRBV20-1 and TRBJ1-6; 10 nucleotides match TRBD1. With V trimmed by 3 bases and J by 9 bases, 8 bases remained unmatched. Germline V lookup: CDR1 DFQATT, CDR2 SNEGSKA (reference sequence). CDR3 size: 15 residues.